These T cell receptor beta chains were read from a single sample in a study of T cell changes during pregnancy in multiple sclerosis. Sequencing used immunoSEQ multiplex PCR; TCRdb keeps in-frame clones, though not all of them. The sample has about 70,000 clones; approximately 94% are singletons. The source was peripheral blood, collected in the third trimester of pregnancy. These receptors came from a female donor with multiple sclerosis, enrolled in a pregnancy study. Each CDR3 is given with its conserved first and last residue. D genes are given only for firm matches. A row's size may be missing; if present it is once, few, many or a size class.

j_call d_call clone_size v_call cdr3_aa cdr3_nt
TRBJ2-7 NA NA TRBV5-8 CASSSRGYEQYF TGTGCCAGCAGCTCCAGGGGTTACGAGCAGTACTTC
TRBJ1-5 NA few TRBV19 CASQGRPTRYSNQPQHF TGTGCCAGTCAGGGTCGCCCGACTCGGTATAGCAATCAGCCCCAGCATTTT
TRBJ1-2 TRBD1 NA TRBV5-6 CASSWEDRGGGYTF TGTGCCAGCAGCTGGGAGGACAGGGGAGGTGGCTACACCTTC
TRBJ1-1 TRBD1 NA TRBV14 CASRRTGQAEAFF TGTGCCAGCAGGCGGACAGGGCAAGCTGAAGCTTTCTTT
TRBJ1-2 TRBD1 NA TRBV7-3 CASSLDGTGGVYGYTF TGTGCCAGCAGCTTAGATGGGACAGGGGGCGTCTATGGCTACACCTTC
TRBJ2-1 TRBD1 NA TRBV28 CASSSSGTVYNEQFF TGTGCCAGCAGTTCCTCCGGGACAGTCTACAATGAGCAGTTCTTC
TRBJ2-5 TRBD2 NA TRBV7-3 CASSTLGGARRETQYF TGTGCCAGCAGCACCCTCGGGGGGGCGAGAAGGGAGACCCAGTACTTC
TRBJ1-2 NA NA TRBV21-1 CASSLTDRNYGYTF TGTGCCAGCAGCCTAACCGACAGGAACTATGGCTACACCTTC
TRBJ2-5 NA NA TRBV7-9 CASSSDYLQETQYF TGTGCCAGCAGTTCCGACTATCTCCAAGAGACCCAGTACTTC
TRBJ1-3 NA NA TRBV10-3 CAISDPEIALRSGNTIYF TGTGCCATCAGTGACCCCGAAATAGCACTGCGCTCTGGAAACACCATATATTTT
TRBJ2-5 TRBD2 NA TRBV7-2 CASRSPSGVKETQYF TGTGCCAGCAGGTCCCCTAGCGGGGTCAAAGAGACCCAGTACTTC
TRBJ2-3 NA NA TRBV4-3 CASSKGPATPYTSTDTQYF TGCGCCAGCAGCAAGGGGCCGGCCACTCCTTACACTAGCACAGATACGCAGTATTTT
TRBJ1-1 NA NA TRBV7-6 CASFPAGGNTEAFF TGTGCCAGCTTCCCCGCCGGGGGTAACACTGAAGCTTTCTTT
TRBJ1-6 NA NA TRBV9 CASSVGNRNSPLHF TGTGCCAGCAGCGTAGGGAACAGAAATTCACCCCTCCACTTT
TRBJ1-1 TRBD1 NA TRBV6-5 CASRGQGEMSEAFF TGTGCCAGCAGAGGCCAGGGGGAAATGTCTGAAGCTTTCTTT
TRBJ2-4 NA NA TRBV6-4 CASSEIQFAKNIQYF TGTGCCAGCAGTGAGATACAGTTTGCCAAAAACATTCAGTACTTC
TRBJ2-5 NA NA TRBV7-6 CASSFNPGETQYF TGTGCCAGCAGCTTTAACCCGGGGGAGACCCAGTACTTC
TRBJ1-1 NA NA TRBV5-5 CASSDSGTTNTEAFF TGTGCCAGCAGCGACAGCGGGACAACGAACACTGAAGCTTTCTTT
TRBJ2-1 NA NA TRBV18 CASSPGRTNYNEQFF TGTGCCAGCTCACCGGGGAGGACGAACTACAATGAGCAGTTCTTC
TRBJ1-1 NA once TRBV6-6 CASSSRGKGTEAFF TGTGCCAGCAGTTCCAGGGGTAAGGGCACTGAAGCTTTCTTT
TRBJ1-1 TRBD1 NA TRBV25-1 CASSELSGGNTEAFF TGTGCCAGCAGTGAATTGTCAGGGGGTAACACTGAAGCTTTCTTT
TRBJ2-4 NA NA TRBV2 CASSSLATVGNIQYF TGTGCCAGCAGTTCCCTAGCGACAGTCGGAAACATTCAGTACTTC
TRBJ2-5 NA NA TRBV11-2 CASSLGDYRRSETQYF TGTGCCAGCAGCTTAGGGGATTACAGGAGAAGTGAGACCCAGTACTTC
TRBJ1-4 TRBD1 NA TRBV7-3 CASRAMTGTREKLFF TGTGCCAGCAGGGCCATGACAGGGACTCGGGAAAAACTGTTTTTT